These 23 T cell receptor beta chains were all obtained from the same sample, sequenced in a study of cytomegalovirus exposure and HLA in healthy donors. Primers: 60 Vbeta forward and 13 Jbeta reverse. Assay used: immunoSEQ multiplex PCR; TCRdb lists only in-frame clones, some missing. The table shows around 130,000 clones, with 8.5% to 10% occurring only once. Sequences were obtained from PBMCs. The receptors were gathered from a man in his forties in good health and CMV-seronegative.

The chain is built from TRBV6-5 and TRBJ2-4, with 10 bases that match TRBD2. From germline, CDR1 is MNHEY and CDR2 SVGAGI. V lost 6 bases, J lost 11 bases, and 7 bases stayed unmatched. This CDR3 comprises 13 residues. Here the CDR3 DNA reads TGTGCCAGCAGCTTTAGCGGGGGGCAGCTTCAGTACTTC. Translated: CASSFSGGQLQYF.

This clone was seen a handful of times. This chain links TRBV19 with TRBJ1-2; no clear D gene. The CDR3 covers 14 residues. V lost 7 bases, J lost 1 base, and 13 bases lay in between. Germline V gene lookup returns CDR1 LNHDA and CDR2 SQIVND (reference sequence). CDR3 sequence reads: CASTTVAGNYGYTF. The CDR3 DNA reads TGTGCCAGTACTACGGTGGCGGGTAACTATGGCTACACCTTC.

J is TRBJ1-1 and V is TRBV6-5, with D possibly being TRBD1 (6 bases). V lost 4 bases, J lost 3 bases, and 12 bases lay in between. The germline CDR1 and CDR2 sequences are MNHEY and SVGAGI. CDR3 length: 14 residues. The CDR3 sequence is CASSSLGGDTEAFF. The CDR3, as DNA: TGTGCCAGCAGTTCCCTAGGGGGAGACACTGAAGCTTTCTTT.

This clone has more than one count but fewer than ten. The rearrangement uses TRBV4-3 and TRBJ1-1; D call uncertain. Germline CDR1 reads LGHNA; CDR2 reads YSLEER. V lost 0 bases to trimming and J lost 1 base, with 12 bases between them. This CDR3 is built from 16 residues. In DNA, the CDR3 is TGCGCCAGCAGCCAAGAATGGCGGGGTTGGAACACTGAAGCTTTCTTT. This translates into CASSQEWRGWNTEAFF.

CDR3 in amino acids: CASSDASASWVDTQYF. The CDR3 DNA follows: TGCGCCAGCAGTGATGCCTCGGCTAGCTGGGTGGATACGCAGTATTTT. The chain is built from TRBV10-1 and TRBJ2-3, with D maybe TRBD2 (5 bases). V lost 3 bases and J lost 6, with 19 bases in between. The CDR3 is made up of 16 amino acids. CDR1 is WNHNN and CDR2 is SYGVQD in the germline V gene (reference sequence).

This clone has a handful of counts. V is TRBV10-1 and J is TRBJ1-5; D is uncertain. The CDR3 is 11 amino acids. The germline V gene encodes CDR1 WNHNN and CDR2 SYGVQD (reference sequence). V was clipped by 7 bases and J by 2 bases, with 3 bases between them. The chain's CDR3 is CASTGNQPQHF. Here the CDR3 DNA reads TGCGCCAGCACAGGCAATCAGCCCCAGCATTTT.

This clone was counted between two and nine times. This chain links TRBV9 with TRBJ2-2; 11 bases are shared with TRBD2. Trimming at V came to 5 bases and at J to 0 bases, leaving 6 bases not matched to a gene. This CDR3 spans 17 amino acids. CDR1 is SGDLS and CDR2 is YYNGEE in the germline V gene. CDR3 in DNA: TGTGCCAGCAGGGATACTAGCGGGGGCCCGAACACCGGGGAGCTGTTTTTT. Amino acids: CASRDTSGGPNTGELFF.

This clone was counted a few times. The V call is TRBV4-1, the J call TRBJ2-1; TRBD2 agrees at 8 bases. Germline CDR1 reads MGHRA; CDR2 reads YSYEKL. The CDR3 runs 16 residues. Losses at the gene ends were 7 bases for V and 5 bases for J; bases not matched to a gene: 13. The CDR3 sequence is CASTREGGGYHNEQFF. In nucleotides, the CDR3 is TGCGCCAGCACCCGGGAGGGAGGGGGGTACCACAATGAGCAGTTCTTC.

The chain links TRBV19 to TRBJ2-1; 9 nucleotides match TRBD1. This CDR3 has 13 residues. The V gene end was trimmed by 8 bases and the J gene end by 3 bases; junction bases not matched to a gene: 2. Per the germline V gene, CDR1 is LNHDA and CDR2 is SQIVND (reference sequence). CDR3 sequence (DNA): TGTGCCAGTGGACAGGGGCTCTACAATGAGCAGTTCTTC. Encoded protein: CASGQGLYNEQFF. The full variable domain, with the rest looked up from reference TRBV19 and TRBJ2-1, is DGGITQSPKYLFRKEGQNVTLSCEQNLNHDAMYWYRQDPGQGLRLIYYSQIVNDFQKGDIAEGYSVSREKKESFPLTVTSAQKNPTAFYLCASGQGLYNEQFFGPGTRLTVL.

The chain has TRBV6-1 and TRBJ1-2; maybe TRBD1 (6 bases). The CDR3 loop spans 18 amino acids. With 3 bases removed from V and 1 base from J, the gap between germline ends came to 21 bases. Per germline, CDR1 MNHNS and CDR2 SASEGT. The CDR3 here is CASSDSEKMPRGNYGYTF. As DNA, the CDR3 is TGTGCCAGCAGTGACAGTGAAAAAATGCCCAGGGGTAACTATGGCTACACCTTC.

The rearrangement uses TRBV2 and TRBJ1-4; the D is unclear. CDR1 SNHLY and CDR2 FYNNEI come from the germline V gene. The length of the CDR3 is 14 residues. Trimming shortened V by 1 base and J by 4 bases, and 7 bases separated the two germline ends. Here the CDR3 reads CASSEGGNNEKLFF. The CDR3 region has the DNA TGTGCCAGCAGTGAAGGAGGGAATAATGAAAAACTGTTTTTT.

V is TRBV5-6 and J is TRBJ2-1; D is unclear. The germline V and J ends were trimmed by 1 base and 2 bases, with 19 bases remaining between them. Germline V lookup: CDR1 SGHDT, CDR2 YYEEEE. The length of the CDR3 is 18 residues. The CDR3 DNA reads TGTGCCAGCAGCTTGTCCAGTTTGGGCCGCTTAGCCTACAATGAGCAGTTCTTC. Its protein is CASSLSSLGRLAYNEQFF.

This chain links TRBV5-1 with TRBJ1-2, with 7 bases fitting TRBD1. The CDR3 contains 14 residues. CDR1 SGHRS and CDR2 YFSETQ come from the germline V gene. V trimming: 0 bases; J trimming: 7 bases; junction bases outside the gene matches: 6. In nucleotides, the CDR3 is TGCGCCAGCAGCTTGGGACAGGGAGATTTTGGCTACACCTTC. Protein: CASSLGQGDFGYTF.

The gene calls are TRBV9 and TRBJ2-1, with TRBD1 matching 9 bases. The CDR3 runs 16 residues. With V trimmed by 4 bases and J by 6 bases, 11 bases remained unmatched. The V gene's germline CDR1 is SGDLS and CDR2 YYNGEE. CDR3 in DNA: TGTGCCAGCAGCCCAAATTCGGGGACAGGGTCCAATGAGCAGTTCTTC. Protein product: CASSPNSGTGSNEQFF.

The chain employs TRBV4-1 and TRBJ1-4; tentative D call: TRBD1 (5 bases). V was clipped by 4 bases and J by 4 bases, with 16 bases between them. The germline V gene encodes CDR1 MGHRA and CDR2 YSYEKL. The CDR3 runs 16 residues. The CDR3 bases are TGCGCCAGCAGCCGTAGGGGCGGGGGGGGTAATGAAAAACTGTTTTTT. It specifies CASSRRGGGGNEKLFF.

This clone was picked up a small number of times. The chain combines TRBV5-4 with TRBJ1-1; D is perhaps TRBD1 (5 bases). Trimming left V 6 bases short and J 6 bases short, with 15 bases between. This CDR3 is 13 amino acids long. From germline, CDR1 is SGHNT and CDR2 YYREEE (reference sequence). The CDR3 protein is CASIPPEGAEAFF. For the CDR3, the DNA is TGTGCCAGCATCCCCCCCGAAGGGGCTGAAGCTTTCTTT.

The J gene is TRBJ1-2, the V gene TRBV7-9; 7 nucleotides match TRBD1. Germline CDR1 and CDR2: SEHNR and FQNEAQ (reference sequence). The CDR3 spans 12 residues. V trimming: 8 bases; J trimming: 7 bases; junction bases outside the gene matches: 7. The CDR3 here is CASSQGGPGYTF. The CDR3 DNA sequence: TGTGCCAGCTCTCAGGGGGGTCCTGGCTACACCTTC.

CDR3 sequence reads: CASSTSTGLNTEAFF. The CDR3 DNA sequence: TGTGCCAGCAGCACCTCGACAGGGTTGAACACTGAAGCTTTCTTT. V is TRBV7-9 and J is TRBJ1-1, with 7 bases aligning to TRBD1. V lost 5 bases to trimming and J lost 0 bases; unmatched junction nucleotides: 6. The CDR3 length is 15 residues. Looked up from germline, CDR1 is SEHNR and CDR2 is FQNEAQ (reference sequence).

The chain is built from TRBV9 and TRBJ2-3; TRBD2 agrees at 10 bases. Germline V gene lookup returns CDR1 SGDLS and CDR2 YYNGEE. The CDR3 loop spans 16 amino acids. The ends lost 1 base at V and 4 bases at J; junction bases unmatched: 6. The CDR3 DNA is TGTGCCAGCAGCGTACACGGGACTAGCGACGCAGATACGCAGTATTTT. Translating gives CASSVHGTSDADTQYF.

V gene TRBV18 combines with J gene TRBJ2-3, with TRBD1 matching over 9 bases. The CDR3 is 15 amino acids. V gave up 6 bases and J gave up 7 bases; unmatched junction bases: 11. Germline lookup yields CDR1 KGHSH and CDR2 LQKENI. The CDR3 region is CASSQGGTGSYTQYF. As DNA, the CDR3 is TGTGCCAGCTCCCAGGGCGGGACAGGGTCATATACGCAGTATTTT.

There are a few counts of this clone. The V call is TRBV6-6, the J call TRBJ2-1; D is perhaps TRBD2 (5 bases). Trimming took off 0 bases at V and 8 bases at J, with 8 bases between the two ends. Germline V CDR1 and CDR2: MNHNY, SVGAGI (reference sequence). The CDR3 runs 13 residues. In DNA form, the CDR3 reads TGTGCCAGCAGTTACTCGCGGGTGGATGAGCAGTTCTTC. Protein product: CASSYSRVDEQFF.

This clone was seen more than once but under ten times. CDR3 sequence reads: CASTPGEGQPQHF. Written as DNA, the CDR3 is TGTGCCAGCACCCCAGGGGAAGGGCAGCCCCAGCATTTT. The chain combines TRBV6-5 with TRBJ1-5; TRBD1 is a possible D gene (6 bases). The CDR3 has 13 amino acids. V was trimmed by 7 bases and J by 7 bases, leaving 14 bases between them. The germline gives CDR1 MNHEY, CDR2 SVGAGI.

In its sample, this clone was seen a few times. The chain combines TRBV7-2 with TRBJ1-2; the match to TRBD1 covers 8 bases. CDR3 length equals 15 residues. V shed 5 bases, J shed 5 bases, and the junction held 10 bases outside the gene matches. Germline CDR1 and CDR2: SGHTA and FQGNSA. The CDR3 region has the DNA TGTGCCAGCAGCCGAGACACAGGGGGGGGGTATGGCTACACCTTC. Translating gives CASSRDTGGGYGYTF. The whole variable domain, remainder taken from reference TRBV7-2 and TRBJ1-2, is GAGVSQSPSNKVTEKGKDVELRCDPISGHTALYWYRQSLGQGLEFLIYFQGNSAPDKSGLPSDRFSAERTGGSVSTLTIQRTQQEDSAVYLCASSRDTGGGYGYTFGSGTRLTVV.